This TCR beta chain originates from a study of T-cell reconstitution after alpha-beta-depleted transplantation in children. Unique molecular identifiers were used to barcode this TCRbeta library. TCRdb itself ran the PCR reads through MiXCR, one entry per CDR3 protein. The sample includes about 400,000 distinct CDR3 sequences, around 20% of them seen just once. V shed 5 bases and J shed 6 bases, with 18 bases lying between them. Germline loops: CDR1 DFQATT, CDR2 SNEGSKA (reference sequence). The CDR3 length is 14 residues. Sequencing was performed on PBMCs from the stem cell graft donor, taken from the stem cell graft. The receptor was derived from a human donor who donated a stem cell graft to a child with acute myeloid leukemia. The rearrangement joins TRBV20-1 to TRBJ2-3; D is perhaps TRBD2 (6 bases). CDR3: CSAGRDGGVDTQYF. CDR3 DNA sequence: TGCAGTGCTGGCCGGGACGGAGGGGTTGATACGCAGTATTTT.